The clone carrying this T cell receptor (beta chain) was picked up a small number of times. The antigen remains unidentified. The germline and genes are mouse ones. The observed sequence ends 4 residues before the CDR3 terminus, with the missing tail filled in from the germline J gene. The sample is drawn from a study of CD8+ T cells in alopecia areata. Study-wide results and caveats: Compared with mice, patients displayed less clear TCR sharing, possibly for HLA-related reasons.

cDNA serving as the sequencing template came from extracted, reverse transcribed RNA. Method: immunoSEQ multiplex PCR; TCRdb's copy keeps in-frame clones and lacks some. The table lists some 110,000 clones, with no singletons. The CDR3 loop spans 15 amino acids. V dropped 5 bases and J dropped 0 bases, with 12 bases sitting between them. CDR1 is NSQYPW, CDR2 LRSPGD, per germline (reference sequence). The origin of this receptor is a C3H/HeJ mouse with alopecia areata. The strain's MHC type: H2-k. Sequences were obtained from lesional skin. The chain employs TRBV1 and TRBJ2-3; perhaps TRBD2 as D (6 bases). The CDR3 DNA, read in part, is TGCACCTGCAGTTCTGTTGGGGGTAGTGCAGAA. The encoded protein is CTCSSVGGSAE. The complete CDR3 sequence is CTCSSVGGSAETLYF.